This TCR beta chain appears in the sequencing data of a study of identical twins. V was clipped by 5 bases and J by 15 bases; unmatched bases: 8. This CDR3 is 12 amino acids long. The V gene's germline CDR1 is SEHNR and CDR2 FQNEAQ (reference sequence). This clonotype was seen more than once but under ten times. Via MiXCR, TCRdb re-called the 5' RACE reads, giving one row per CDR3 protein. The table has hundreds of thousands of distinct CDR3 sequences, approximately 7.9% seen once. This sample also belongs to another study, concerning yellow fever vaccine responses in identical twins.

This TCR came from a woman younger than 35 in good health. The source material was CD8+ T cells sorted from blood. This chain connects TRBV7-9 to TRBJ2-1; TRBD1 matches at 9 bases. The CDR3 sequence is CASSPEGQGPFF. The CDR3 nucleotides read TGTGCCAGCAGCCCAGAGGGACAGGGCCCGTTCTTC.